This note documents a single T cell receptor (beta chain) sequence. This sample is part of a study of blood T cell repertoires in COVID-19. Study-wide background: Samples came from the United States, Italy and Spain, spanning acute and convalescent COVID-19. T cells, B-cell-depleted T cells, or PBMCs provided the cDNA or gDNA that served as material.

Looked up from germline, CDR1 is KGHDR and CDR2 is SFDVKD. The CDR3 spans 11 residues. With 3 bases removed from V and 5 bases from J, the gap between germline ends came to 4 bases. Methods used by the authors: Reference gene primer amplification gave estimated nucleated cell counts. The assay was immunoSEQ multiplex PCR, and TCRdb's table has in-frame clones only and misses some. The V and J calls and the clone size are those of that table, but D and trimming were determined from the DNA. Among more than 250,000 clones listed, approximately 85% were seen once. This receptor was taken from a man over 45 with active or convalescent COVID-19. The genes are TRBV24-1 and TRBJ2-7; D ambiguous. Sequencing was carried out using peripheral blood. As DNA, the CDR3 is TGTGCCACCAGTGATCGTGACGAGCAGTACTTC. This codes for CATSDRDEQYF.